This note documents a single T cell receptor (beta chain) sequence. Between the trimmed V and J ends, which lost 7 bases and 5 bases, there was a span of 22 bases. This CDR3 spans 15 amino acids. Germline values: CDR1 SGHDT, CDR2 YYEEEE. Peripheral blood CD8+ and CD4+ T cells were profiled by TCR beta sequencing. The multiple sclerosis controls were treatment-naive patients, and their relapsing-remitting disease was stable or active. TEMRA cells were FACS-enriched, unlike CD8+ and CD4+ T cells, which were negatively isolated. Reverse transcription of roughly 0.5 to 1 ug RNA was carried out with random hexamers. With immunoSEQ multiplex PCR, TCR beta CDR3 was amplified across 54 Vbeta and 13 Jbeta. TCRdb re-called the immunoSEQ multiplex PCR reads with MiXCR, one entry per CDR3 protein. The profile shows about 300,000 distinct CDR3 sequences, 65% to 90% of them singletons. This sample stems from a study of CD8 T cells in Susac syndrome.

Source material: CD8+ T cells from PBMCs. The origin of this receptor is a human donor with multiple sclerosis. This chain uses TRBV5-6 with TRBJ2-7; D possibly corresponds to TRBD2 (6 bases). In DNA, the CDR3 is TGTGCCAGCCCTCTTCTAACTAGCTTTCCTCACGAGCAGTACTTC. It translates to CASPLLTSFPHEQYF.